This record covers a single T cell receptor (beta chain). Its antigen is unknown. This record belongs to a study of T cell repertoires in cytomegalovirus infection. The V gene end was trimmed by 3 bases and the J gene end by 0 bases; junction bases not matched to a gene: 11. Germline loops: CDR1 LNHNV, CDR2 YYDKDF (reference sequence). The CDR3 has 18 amino acids. MiXCR, applied by TCRdb to the reads, yields one record per CDR3 protein. This table has about 920,000 distinct CDR3 sequences, more than 25% appearing once. The gene calls are TRBV15 and TRBJ2-1; 7 bases match TRBD1. This receptor was taken from a human donor in good health (CMV status not recorded). Some clones in this sample may be carry-over from other donors' samples. This sample comprised cultured CD8+ T cells from PBMCs, obtained from culture after CMV antigen stimulation. As DNA, the CDR3 is TGTGCCACCAGCAGCACCCAGGACAGGTTATTCTCCTACAATGAGCAGTTCTTC. Its translation is CATSSTQDRLFSYNEQFF.